One and the same sample provided the 10 T cell receptor beta chains below, sequenced in a study of beta chain features in type 1 diabetes. Every bit of the isolated RNA underwent reverse transcription, so sequencing read expressed TCRB transcripts. Only in-frame clones appear in the TCRdb table, and some are missing; sequencing was by immunoSEQ multiplex PCR. The sample consists of 150,000 to 160,000 clones, around 10% of them appearing once. Material for sequencing was central memory CD4+ T cells from blood. Source of these receptors: a man between 18 and 35 years old in good health.

CDR3 DNA: TGTGCCACACTTGCGGGAGACCGCACCGGGGAGCTGTTTTTT. Amino acid sequence: CATLAGDRTGELFF. The chain employs TRBV13 and TRBJ2-2, with TRBD2 identical over 7 bases. This CDR3 region has 14 residues. V lost 10 bases to trimming and J lost 4 bases; unmatched junction nucleotides: 9. Germline values: CDR1 PRHDT, CDR2 FYEKMQ (reference sequence).

The chain uses TRBV18 and TRBJ1-5, with D perhaps matching TRBD1 (6 bases). Trimming left V 2 bases short and J 6 bases short, with 14 bases between. CDR1 and CDR2 (germline): KGHSH, LQKENI. The CDR3 spans 15 residues. CDR3 nucleotide sequence: TGTGCCAGCTCACCAATCGGGGGAGGGGGTCAGCCCCAGCATTTT. This encodes CASSPIGGGGQPQHF. The full variable domain, completed using reference TRBV18 and TRBJ1-5, is NAGVMQNPRHLVRRRGQEARLRCSPMKGHSHVYWYRQLPEEGLKFMVYLQKENIIDESGMPKERFSAEFPKEGPSILRIQQVVRGDSAAYFCASSPIGGGGQPQHFGDGTRLSIL.

This clone was seen a handful of times. The chain has TRBV6-6 and TRBJ2-5, with D possibly matching TRBD1 (5 bases). Germline V gives CDR1 MNHNY, CDR2 SVGAGI (reference sequence). V lost 6 bases and J 5 bases, leaving 16 bases between the germline ends. The CDR3 sequence is 14 residues long. CDR3 DNA sequence: TGTGCCAGCAGCCCAGGGAACCTGGGGGAGACCCAGTACTTC. This gives the protein CASSPGNLGETQYF.

J is TRBJ2-7 and V is TRBV7-2, with a possible D match to TRBD1 (5 bases). CDR3 size: 14 residues. V was cut by 2 bases and J by 3 bases, with 11 bases left in between. CDR1 SGHTA and CDR2 FQGNSA come from the germline V gene. The CDR3 is CASSLSQGSYEQYF. In nucleotides, the CDR3 is TGTGCCAGCAGCTTAAGCCAGGGCAGCTACGAGCAGTACTTC.

This clone occurred a few times. The V gene is TRBV13, the J gene TRBJ2-1, with TRBD1 matching over 10 bases. This CDR3 spans 15 amino acids. Trimming at V came to 7 bases and at J to 5 bases, leaving 8 bases not matched to a gene. In germline, CDR1 is PRHDT, CDR2 FYEKMQ (reference sequence). CDR3 bases: TGTGCCAGCAAATCCGGACAGGGGGTCGACAATGAGCAGTTCTTC. It is translated as CASKSGQGVDNEQFF.

This sequence joins TRBV10-3 and TRBJ1-6; TRBD1 might be the D (5 bases). Trimming stripped 8 bases from V and 0 bases from J, with 5 bases between. The length of the CDR3 is 13 residues. Germline CDR1 ENHRY, CDR2 SYGVKD. The CDR3 DNA follows: TGTGCCATCGGGGGCTCCTATAATTCACCCCTCCACTTT. Translating gives CAIGGSYNSPLHF.

This chain links TRBV9 with TRBJ2-3, with TRBD2 matching 8 bases. V lost 0 bases, J lost 6 bases, and 3 bases stayed unmatched. The CDR3 totals 14 residues. The germline V gene has CDR1 SGDLS and CDR2 YYNGEE. This CDR3 reads CASSVDPSGDTQYF. The CDR3 DNA is TGTGCCAGCAGCGTAGATCCTAGCGGGGATACGCAGTATTTT.

The gene calls are TRBV5-6 and TRBJ2-2, with TRBD1 as a possible D gene (5 bases). The CDR3 is 14 residues long. Trimming pared 2 bases from V and 5 bases from J, leaving 10 bases between. Germline-derived CDR1 and CDR2 are SGHDT and YYEEEE. In nucleotides, the CDR3 is TGTGCCAGCAGCTTAAGGGGTTTGACCGGGGAGCTGTTTTTT. Translated, it gives CASSLRGLTGELFF.

This clone appeared a few times. Different DNA sequences within this sample yield the same CDR3. The chain combines TRBV7-3 with TRBJ1-1; the D is unclear. Germline lookup yields CDR1 SGHTA and CDR2 FQGTGA. V gave up 5 bases and J gave up 1 base, with 8 bases separating them. CDR3 size: 13 residues. CDR3 region: CASSVQENTEAFF. CDR3 coding DNA: TGTGCCAGCAGCGTTCAGGAGAACACTGAAGCTTTCTTT.

This clone was detected a few times. In the same sample, other DNA sequences code for this CDR3. This chain uses TRBV18 with TRBJ1-5, with TRBD1 matching over 9 bases. V shed 3 bases and J 7 bases; nucleotides not matched to a gene: 1. This CDR3 region has 13 residues. Per the germline V gene, CDR1 is KGHSH and CDR2 is LQKENI. CDR3 sequence reads: CASSPGQGQPQHF. The CDR3 DNA reads TGTGCCAGCTCACCGGGACAGGGACAGCCCCAGCATTTT.